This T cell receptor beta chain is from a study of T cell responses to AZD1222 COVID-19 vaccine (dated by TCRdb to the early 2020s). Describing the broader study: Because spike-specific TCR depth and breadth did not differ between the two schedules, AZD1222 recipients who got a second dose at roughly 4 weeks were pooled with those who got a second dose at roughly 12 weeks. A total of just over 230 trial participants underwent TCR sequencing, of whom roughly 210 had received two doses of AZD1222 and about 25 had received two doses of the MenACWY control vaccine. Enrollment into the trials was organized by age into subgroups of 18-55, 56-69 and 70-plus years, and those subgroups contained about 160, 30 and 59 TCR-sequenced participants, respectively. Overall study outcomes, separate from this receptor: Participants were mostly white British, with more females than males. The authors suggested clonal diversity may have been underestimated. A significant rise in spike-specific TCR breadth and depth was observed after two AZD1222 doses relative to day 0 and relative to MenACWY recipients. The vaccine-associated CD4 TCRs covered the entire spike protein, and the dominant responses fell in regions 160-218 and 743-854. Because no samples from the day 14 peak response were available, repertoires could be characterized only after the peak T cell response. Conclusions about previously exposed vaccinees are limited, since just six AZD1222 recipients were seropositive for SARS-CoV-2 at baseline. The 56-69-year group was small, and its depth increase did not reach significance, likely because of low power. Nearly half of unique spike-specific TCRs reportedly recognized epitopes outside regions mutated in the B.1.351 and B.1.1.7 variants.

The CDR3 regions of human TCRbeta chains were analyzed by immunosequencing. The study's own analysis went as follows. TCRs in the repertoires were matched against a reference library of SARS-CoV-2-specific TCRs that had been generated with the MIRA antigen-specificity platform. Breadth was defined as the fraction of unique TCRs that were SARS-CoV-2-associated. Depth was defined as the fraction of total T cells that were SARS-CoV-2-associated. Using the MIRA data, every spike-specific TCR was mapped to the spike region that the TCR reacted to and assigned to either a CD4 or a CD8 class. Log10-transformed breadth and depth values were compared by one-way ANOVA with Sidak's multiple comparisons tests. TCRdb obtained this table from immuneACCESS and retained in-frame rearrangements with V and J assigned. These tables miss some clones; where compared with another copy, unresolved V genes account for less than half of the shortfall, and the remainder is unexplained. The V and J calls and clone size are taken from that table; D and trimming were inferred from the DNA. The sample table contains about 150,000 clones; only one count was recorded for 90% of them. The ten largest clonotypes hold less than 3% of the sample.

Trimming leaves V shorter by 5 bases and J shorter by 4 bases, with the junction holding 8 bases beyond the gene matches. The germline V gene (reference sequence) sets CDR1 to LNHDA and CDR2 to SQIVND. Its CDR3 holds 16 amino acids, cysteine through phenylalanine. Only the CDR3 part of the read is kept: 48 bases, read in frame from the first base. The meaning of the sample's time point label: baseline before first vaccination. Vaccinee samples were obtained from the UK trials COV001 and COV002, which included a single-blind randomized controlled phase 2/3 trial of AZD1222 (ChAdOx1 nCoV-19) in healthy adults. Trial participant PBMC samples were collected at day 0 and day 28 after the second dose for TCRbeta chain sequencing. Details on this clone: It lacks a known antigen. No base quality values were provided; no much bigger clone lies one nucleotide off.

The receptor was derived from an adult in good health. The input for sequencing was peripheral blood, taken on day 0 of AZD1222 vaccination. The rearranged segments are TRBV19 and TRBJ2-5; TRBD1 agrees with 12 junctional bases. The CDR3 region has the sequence CASSPGQGAGTETQYF. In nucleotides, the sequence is TGTGCCAGTAGTCCGGGACAGGGGGCTGGGACAGAGACCCAGTACTTC. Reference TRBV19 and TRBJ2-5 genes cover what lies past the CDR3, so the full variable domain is DGGITQSPKYLFRKEGQNVTLSCEQNLNHDAMYWYRQDPGQGLRLIYYSQIVNDFQKGDIAEGYSVSREKKESFPLTVTSAQKNPTAFYLCASSPGQGAGTETQYFGPGTRLLVL.